These 10 T cell receptor beta chains came from one sample sequenced in a study of blood T cell repertoires in COVID-19. This table comes from immunoSEQ multiplex PCR, and its TCRdb copy is limited to in-frame clones, with some not included. Altogether about 270,000 clones are present, 86% being singletons, with the ten largest covering about 10%. The sequenced sample was peripheral blood. These receptors came from a man aged 40-49 years who had recovered from COVID-19.

This clone was seen a few times. The J gene is TRBJ1-4, the V gene TRBV7-9; the match to TRBD1 covers 9 bases. Germline V gene lookup returns CDR1 SEHNR and CDR2 FQNEAQ (reference sequence). This CDR3 comprises 15 residues. V dropped 5 bases and J dropped 8; count of bases not matched to a gene: 9. CDR3 in amino acids: CASSIPGQGGEKLFF. CDR3 nucleotides: TGTGCCAGCAGCATACCGGGACAGGGTGGGGAAAAACTGTTTTTT.

In regard to this clone: One junction end disagrees with the germline gene, perhaps due to a read error. The genes are TRBV19 and TRBJ2-2, with D tentatively TRBD2 (6 bases). Germline CDR1 LNHDA, CDR2 SQIVND (reference sequence). The CDR3 totals 14 residues. The CDR3 DNA is TGTGCCAGTAGTCTAGACCGGGGGACCGGGGAGCTGTTTTTT. Protein: CASSLDRGTGELFF.

This clone came up a few times. The gene calls are TRBV5-4 and TRBJ2-5, with D uncertain. The CDR3 consists of 14 residues. Germline lookup yields CDR1 SGHNT and CDR2 YYREEE (reference sequence). V dropped 0 bases and J dropped 2 bases, with 8 bases sitting between them. In DNA form, the CDR3 reads TGTGCCAGCAGCTTGGGTTTTCAGCAAGAGACCCAGTACTTC. Its protein product is CASSLGFQQETQYF.

The chain carries TRBV27 and TRBJ2-7; TRBD1 agrees at 7 bases. Germline loops: CDR1 MNHEY, CDR2 SMNVEV (reference sequence). CDR3 length equals 15 residues. The V gene end was trimmed by 5 bases and the J gene end by 1 base; junction bases not matched to a gene: 8. The CDR3 reads CASSQIRDSSYEQYF. The CDR3 DNA reads as TGTGCCAGCAGTCAAATCCGGGACAGTTCCTACGAGCAGTACTTC.

The chain combines TRBV28 with TRBJ2-7, with a weak D call TRBD2 (7 bases). Germline V gene data show CDR1 as MDHEN and CDR2 as SYDVKM. Between the trimmed V and J ends, which lost 5 bases and 4 bases, there was a span of 18 bases. The CDR3 runs to 15 residues. CDR3 in DNA: TGTGCCAGCAGTCACCTGAAGGGGGGGAGTTACGAGCAGTACTTC. Translating gives CASSHLKGGSYEQYF.

The chain carries TRBV2 and TRBJ2-1; D is perhaps TRBD1 (5 bases). The CDR3 is 15 amino acids. Germline CDR1 SNHLY, CDR2 FYNNEI. The V gene lost 2 bases and the J gene lost 0 bases, with 8 bases spanning the gap. CDR3 bases: TGTGCCAGCAGTGAAACCGACAGCTCCTACAATGAGCAGTTCTTC. Its translation is CASSETDSSYNEQFF.

The chain has TRBV9 and TRBJ1-6, with TRBD1 matching over 9 bases. V gave up 4 bases and J gave up 10 bases; unmatched junction bases: 9. The CDR3 sequence is 15 residues long. CDR1 is SGDLS and CDR2 is YYNGEE in the germline V gene. DNA of the CDR3: TGTGCCAGCAGCTCCGAGGGACAGGGTGAATCACCCCTCCACTTT. Amino acids: CASSSEGQGESPLHF.

V and J are TRBV3-1 (or the pseudogene TRBV3-2) and TRBJ1-2; D possibly corresponds to TRBD1 (5 bases). This CDR3 has 15 residues. CDR1 and CDR2 from the germline V gene are LGHDT and YNNKEL (reference sequence). V was cut by 0 bases and J by 5 bases, with 13 bases left in between. This chain's CDR3 is CASSQESGGGYGYTF. The CDR3 nucleotides read TGTGCCAGCAGCCAAGAGAGCGGGGGTGGATATGGCTACACCTTC.

The chain has TRBV5-4 and TRBJ2-1, with D unclear. The CDR3 runs 14 residues. The V and J ends lost 0 bases and 9 bases respectively, with 13 bases between them. Per the germline V gene, CDR1 is SGHNT and CDR2 is YYREEE (reference sequence). The CDR3 spells CASSLVPSYGEQFF. The CDR3 DNA follows: TGTGCCAGCAGCTTGGTACCCTCTTACGGTGAGCAGTTCTTC.

The chain links TRBV5-1 to TRBJ2-7, with TRBD1 as a possible D gene (5 bases). Germline CDR1 SGHRS, CDR2 YFSETQ. Deletions cut 0 bases from V and 0 bases from J, with 10 bases between. The length of the CDR3 is 15 residues. CDR3 region: CASSLELQGSYEQYF. The CDR3 nucleotides read TGCGCCAGCAGCTTGGAATTGCAGGGCTCCTACGAGCAGTACTTC.